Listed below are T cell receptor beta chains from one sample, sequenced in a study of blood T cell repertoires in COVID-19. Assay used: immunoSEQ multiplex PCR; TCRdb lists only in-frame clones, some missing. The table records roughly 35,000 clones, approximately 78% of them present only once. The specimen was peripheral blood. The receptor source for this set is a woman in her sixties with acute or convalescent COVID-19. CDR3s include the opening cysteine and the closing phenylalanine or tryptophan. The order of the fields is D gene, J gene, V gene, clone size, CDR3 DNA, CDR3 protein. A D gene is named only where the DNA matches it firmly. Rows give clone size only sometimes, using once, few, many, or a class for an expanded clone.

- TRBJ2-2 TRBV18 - TGTGCCAGCTCACCGGTCGTCGCACTCGCGAACACCGGGGAGCTGTTTTTT CASSPVVALANTGELFF
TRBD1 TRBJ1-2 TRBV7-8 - TGTGCCAGCAGCACCTCGGGACAGGGGTATTCTGGCTACACCTTC CASSTSGQGYSGYTF
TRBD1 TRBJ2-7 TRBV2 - TGTGCCAGCAGTGCCGGGACAGGTTTATACGAGCAGTACTTC CASSAGTGLYEQYF
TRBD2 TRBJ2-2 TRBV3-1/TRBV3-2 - TGTGCCAGCAGCCAATGGTCGGGGGGGCAGACCCCCGGGGAGCTGTTTTTT CASSQWSGGQTPGELFF
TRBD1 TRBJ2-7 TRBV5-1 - TGCGCCAGCAGCTTGGCCCCAGGGGGCTACGAGCAGTACTTC CASSLAPGGYEQYF
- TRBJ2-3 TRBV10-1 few TGCGCCAGTCAGGGTGGGAACGCAGATACGCAGTATTTT CASQGGNADTQYF
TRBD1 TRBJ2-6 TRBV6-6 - TGTGCCAGCAGCTCGAGGACAGGGACTGGGGCCAACGTCCTGACTTTC CASSSRTGTGANVLTF
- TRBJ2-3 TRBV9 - TGTGCCAGCAGCGAACGGGGGACCGCAGATACGCAGTATTTT CASSERGTADTQYF
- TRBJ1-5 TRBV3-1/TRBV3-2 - TGTGCCAGCAGCCCCTCAGATAGCAATCAGCCCCAGCATTTT CASSPSDSNQPQHF
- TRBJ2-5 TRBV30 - TGTGCCTGGAGCAGAGGAGAGACCCAGTACTTC CAWSRGETQYF
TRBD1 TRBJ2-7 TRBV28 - TGTGCCAGCAGTCACCGGGACAGGGGTCACGAGCAGTACTTC CASSHRDRGHEQYF
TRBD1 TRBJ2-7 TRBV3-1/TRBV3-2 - TGTGCCAGCAGCCAGGTGACAGGGGTCAACCTATATCCCTACGAGCAGTACTTC CASSQVTGVNLYPYEQYF
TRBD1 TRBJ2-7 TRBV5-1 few TGCGCCAGCAGCTTGGCTCCAGGGACAGGGATCGACGAGCAGTACTTC CASSLAPGTGIDEQYF
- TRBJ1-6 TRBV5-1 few TGCGCCAGCAGCTTGTCGCCGGGTTTGCAATCACCCCTCCACTTT CASSLSPGLQSPLHF
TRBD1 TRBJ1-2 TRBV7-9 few TGTGCCAGCAGCTTAGTAGACAGGGGGGGCTACACCTTC CASSLVDRGGYTF
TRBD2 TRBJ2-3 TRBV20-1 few TGCAGTGCTAGTTGGCGGGGGAGCACAGATACGCAGTATTTT CSASWRGSTDTQYF
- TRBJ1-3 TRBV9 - TGTGCCAGCAGCGTAGGGACAGCCGCTGGAAACACCATATATTTT CASSVGTAAGNTIYF
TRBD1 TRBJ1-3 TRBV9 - TGTGCCAGCATGGACAGGGGAGGAAACACCATATATTTT CASMDRGGNTIYF
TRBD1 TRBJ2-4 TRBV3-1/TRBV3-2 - TGTGCCAGCAGGGACGGGACAGGGTGGGGCAAAAACATTCAGTACTTC CASRDGTGWGKNIQYF
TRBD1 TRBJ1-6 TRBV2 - TGTGCCAGCACTTTCCGGGACAGGATATCACCCCTCCACTTT CASTFRDRISPLHF
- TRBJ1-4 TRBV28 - TGTGCCAGCACCCCGGGAGAAAAACTGTTTTTT CASTPGEKLFF
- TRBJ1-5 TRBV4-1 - TGCGCCAGCAGCCGACAGGGCAATCAGCCCCAGCATTTT CASSRQGNQPQHF
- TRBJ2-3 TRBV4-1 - TGCGCCAGCAGTGGCAGGGCCGCAGATACGCAGTATTTT CASSGRAADTQYF
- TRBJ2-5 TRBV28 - TGTGCCAGCAGAACCCAGGGGAGGGGGGATGAAGAGACCCAGTACTTC CASRTQGRGDEETQYF
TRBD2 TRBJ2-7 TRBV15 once TGTGCCACCAGCCGAATAGCGGGGGGGTACTACGAGCAGTACTTC CATSRIAGGYYEQYF
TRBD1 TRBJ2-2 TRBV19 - TGTGCCACCCAACCACAGGGGACCACCGGGGAGCTGTTTTTT CATQPQGTTGELFF
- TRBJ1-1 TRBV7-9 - TGTGCCAGCAGCTCCAACCGGGAGACTGAAGCTTTCTTT CASSSNRETEAFF
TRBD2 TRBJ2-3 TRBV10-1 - TGCGCCAGCAGTGACCTCGGGACTAGCGGGCTACCTAGCACAGATACGCAGTATTTT CASSDLGTSGLPSTDTQYF
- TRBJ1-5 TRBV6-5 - TGTGCCAGTGGACGGACTAATAGCAATCAGCCCCAGCATTTT CASGRTNSNQPQHF
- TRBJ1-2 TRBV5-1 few TGCGCCAGCAGCGAAGGAGCTAACTATGGCTACACCTTC CASSEGANYGYTF
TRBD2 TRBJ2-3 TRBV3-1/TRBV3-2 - TGTGCCAGCAACCAAGGAAGCGGGGTCGGCACAGATACGCAGTATTTT CASNQGSGVGTDTQYF
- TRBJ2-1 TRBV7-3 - TGTGCCAGCAGCTTATACAGCAGCTCCTACAATGAGCAGTTCTTC CASSLYSSSYNEQFF
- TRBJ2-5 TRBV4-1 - TGCGCCAGCAGCCAGACAGTACAAGAGACCCAGTACTTC CASSQTVQETQYF
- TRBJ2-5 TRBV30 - TGTGCCTGGAGTGTACACGAGGGTTTCGAAGAGACCCAGTACTTC CAWSVHEGFEETQYF
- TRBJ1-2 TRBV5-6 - TGTGCCAGCAGCTTGTGGAGGGCGGATGGCTACACCTTC CASSLWRADGYTF
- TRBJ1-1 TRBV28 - TGTGCCAGCAGCCGGAACACTGAAGCTTTCTTT CASSRNTEAFF
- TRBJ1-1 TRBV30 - TGTGCCTGGAGTGTCGGGTCGGGGACAGAAGCTTTCTTT CAWSVGSGTEAFF